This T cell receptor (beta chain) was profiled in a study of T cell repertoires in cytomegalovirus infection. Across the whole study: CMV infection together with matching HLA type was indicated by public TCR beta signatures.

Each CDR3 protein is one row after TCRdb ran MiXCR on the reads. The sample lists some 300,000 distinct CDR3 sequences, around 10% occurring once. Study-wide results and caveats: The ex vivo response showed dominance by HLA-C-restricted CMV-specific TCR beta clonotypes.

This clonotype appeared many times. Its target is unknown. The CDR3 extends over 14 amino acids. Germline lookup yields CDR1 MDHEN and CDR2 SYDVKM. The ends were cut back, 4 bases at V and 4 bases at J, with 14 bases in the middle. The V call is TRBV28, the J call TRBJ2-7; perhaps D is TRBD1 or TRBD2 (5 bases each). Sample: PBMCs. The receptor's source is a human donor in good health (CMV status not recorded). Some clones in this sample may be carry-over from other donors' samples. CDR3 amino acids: CASSSWAGSYEQYV. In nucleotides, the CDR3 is TGTGCCAGCAGTTCGTGGGCAGGGAGTTACGAGCAGTACGTC.